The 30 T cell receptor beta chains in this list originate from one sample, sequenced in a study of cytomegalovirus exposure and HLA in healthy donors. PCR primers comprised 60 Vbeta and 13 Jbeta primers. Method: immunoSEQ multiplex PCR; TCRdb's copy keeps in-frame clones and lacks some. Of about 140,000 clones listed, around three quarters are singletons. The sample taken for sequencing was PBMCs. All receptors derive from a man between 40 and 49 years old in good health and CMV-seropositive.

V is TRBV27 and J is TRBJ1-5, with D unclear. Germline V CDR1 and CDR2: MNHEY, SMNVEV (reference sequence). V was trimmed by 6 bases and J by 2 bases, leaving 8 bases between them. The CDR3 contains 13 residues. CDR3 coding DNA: TGTGCCAGCAGACCCTCGGGCAATCAGCCCCAGCATTTT. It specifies CASRPSGNQPQHF.

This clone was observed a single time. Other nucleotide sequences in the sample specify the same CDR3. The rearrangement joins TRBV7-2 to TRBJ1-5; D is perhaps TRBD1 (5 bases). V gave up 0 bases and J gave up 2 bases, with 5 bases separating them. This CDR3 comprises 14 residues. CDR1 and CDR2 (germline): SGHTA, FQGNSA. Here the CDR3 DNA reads TGTGCCAGCAGCTTAGCAGGGGGCAATCAGCCCCAGCATTTT. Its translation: CASSLAGGNQPQHF.

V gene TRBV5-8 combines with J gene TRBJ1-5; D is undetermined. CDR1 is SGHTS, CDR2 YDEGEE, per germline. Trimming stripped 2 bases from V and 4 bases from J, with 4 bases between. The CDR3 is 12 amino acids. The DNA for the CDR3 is TGTGCCAGCAGCTTCGGGAATCAGCCCCAGCATTTT. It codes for CASSFGNQPQHF.

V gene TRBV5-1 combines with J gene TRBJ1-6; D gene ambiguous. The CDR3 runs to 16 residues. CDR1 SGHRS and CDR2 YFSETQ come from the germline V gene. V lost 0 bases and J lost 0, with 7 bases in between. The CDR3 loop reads CASSLDGFSYNSPLHF. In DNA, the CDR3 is TGCGCCAGCAGCTTGGACGGGTTCTCCTATAATTCACCCCTCCACTTT.

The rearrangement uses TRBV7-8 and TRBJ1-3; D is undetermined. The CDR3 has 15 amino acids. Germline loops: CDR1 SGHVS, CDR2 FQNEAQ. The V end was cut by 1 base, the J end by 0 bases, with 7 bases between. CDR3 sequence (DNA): TGTGCCAGCAGCTTAGAGGAGAGCTCTGGAAACACCATATATTTT. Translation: CASSLEESSGNTIYF.

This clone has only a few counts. CDR3 residues: CASRPSRDRARHSGGYQETQYF. The CDR3 DNA reads as TGTGCCAGCAGGCCTTCCCGGGACAGGGCCCGTCATAGCGGGGGGTACCAAGAGACCCAGTACTTC. The V call is TRBV2, the J call TRBJ2-5; a possible D gene is TRBD2 (10 bases). CDR3 length: 22 residues. Trimming cost V 6 bases and J 0 bases, with 35 bases left between them. Germline CDR1 and CDR2: SNHLY and FYNNEI.

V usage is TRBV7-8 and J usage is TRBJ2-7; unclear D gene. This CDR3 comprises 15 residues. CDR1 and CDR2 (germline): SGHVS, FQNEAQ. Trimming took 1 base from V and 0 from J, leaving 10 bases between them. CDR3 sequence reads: CASSLDPLSSYEQYF. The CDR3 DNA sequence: TGTGCCAGCAGCTTAGATCCACTAAGCTCCTACGAGCAGTACTTC.

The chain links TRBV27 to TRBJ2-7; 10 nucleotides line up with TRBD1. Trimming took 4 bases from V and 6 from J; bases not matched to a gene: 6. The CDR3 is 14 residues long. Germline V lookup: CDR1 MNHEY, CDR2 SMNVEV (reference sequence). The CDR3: CASSYQTGGIEQYF. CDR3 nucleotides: TGTGCCAGCAGTTATCAGACAGGGGGCATCGAGCAGTACTTC.

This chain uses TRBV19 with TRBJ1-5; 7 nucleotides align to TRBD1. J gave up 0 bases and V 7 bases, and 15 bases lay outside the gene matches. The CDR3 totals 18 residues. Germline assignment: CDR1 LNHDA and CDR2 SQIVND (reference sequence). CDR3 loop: CASTAGSQGVNSNQPQHF. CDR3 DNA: TGTGCCAGTACCGCTGGATCCCAGGGGGTTAATAGCAATCAGCCCCAGCATTTT.

CDR3 protein: CASSSLGLAGGSYNEQFF. The CDR3 nucleotides read TGTGCCAGCAGCTCCTTAGGACTAGCGGGAGGGTCCTACAATGAGCAGTTCTTC. J is TRBJ2-1 and V is TRBV7-9, with 15 nucleotides matching TRBD2. Germline trimming cut 4 bases from V and 1 base from J; bases unmatched to any gene: 5. Germline loops: CDR1 SEHNR, CDR2 FQNEAQ (reference sequence). CDR3 length: 18 amino acids.

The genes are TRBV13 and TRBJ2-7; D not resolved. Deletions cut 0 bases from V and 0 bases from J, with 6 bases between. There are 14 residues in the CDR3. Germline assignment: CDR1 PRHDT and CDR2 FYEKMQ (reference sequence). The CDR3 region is CASSLGLSSYEQYF. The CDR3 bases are TGTGCCAGCAGCTTAGGCCTGAGCTCCTACGAGCAGTACTTC.

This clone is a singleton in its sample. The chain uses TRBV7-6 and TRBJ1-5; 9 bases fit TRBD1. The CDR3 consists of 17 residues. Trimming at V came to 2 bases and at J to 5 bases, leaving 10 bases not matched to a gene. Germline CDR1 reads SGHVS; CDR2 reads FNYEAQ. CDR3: CASSLSPGTGIDQPQHF. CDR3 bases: TGTGCCAGCAGCTTATCACCCGGGACAGGGATAGATCAGCCCCAGCATTTT.

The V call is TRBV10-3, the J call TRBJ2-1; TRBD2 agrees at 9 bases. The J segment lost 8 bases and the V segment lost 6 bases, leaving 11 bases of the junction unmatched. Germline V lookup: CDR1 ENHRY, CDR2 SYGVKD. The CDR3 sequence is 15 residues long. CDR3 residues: CAISGGASGTDEQFF. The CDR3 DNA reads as TGTGCCATCAGCGGGGGGGCTAGCGGGACCGATGAGCAGTTCTTC.

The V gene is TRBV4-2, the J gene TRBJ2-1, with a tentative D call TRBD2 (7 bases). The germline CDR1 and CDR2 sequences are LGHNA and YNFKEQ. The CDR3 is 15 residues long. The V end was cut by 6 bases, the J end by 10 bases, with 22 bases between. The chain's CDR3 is CASRSSKGEGGEQFF. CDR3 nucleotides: TGTGCCAGCAGGAGTTCAAAGGGGGAGGGCGGAGAGCAGTTCTTC.

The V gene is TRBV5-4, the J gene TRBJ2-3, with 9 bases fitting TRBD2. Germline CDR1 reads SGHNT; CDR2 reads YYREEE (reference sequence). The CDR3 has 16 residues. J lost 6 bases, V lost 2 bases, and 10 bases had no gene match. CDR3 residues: CASSFSSGLASDTQYF. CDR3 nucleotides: TGTGCCAGCAGCTTCTCGTCGGGACTAGCATCGGATACGCAGTATTTT.

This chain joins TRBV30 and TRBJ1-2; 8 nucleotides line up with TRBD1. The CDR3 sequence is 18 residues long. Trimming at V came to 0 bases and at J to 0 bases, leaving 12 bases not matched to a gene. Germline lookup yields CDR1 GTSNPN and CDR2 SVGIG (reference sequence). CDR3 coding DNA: TGTGCCTGGAGTGTAGGGAACAGGGGGGACATCTCTAACTATGGCTACACCTTC. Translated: CAWSVGNRGDISNYGYTF. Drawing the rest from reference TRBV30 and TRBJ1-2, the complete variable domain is SQTIHQWPATLVQPVGSPLSLECTVEGTSNPNLYWYRQAAGRGLQLLFYSVGIGQISSEVPQNLSASRPQDRQFILSSKKLLLSDSGFYLCAWSVGNRGDISNYGYTFGSGTRLTVV.

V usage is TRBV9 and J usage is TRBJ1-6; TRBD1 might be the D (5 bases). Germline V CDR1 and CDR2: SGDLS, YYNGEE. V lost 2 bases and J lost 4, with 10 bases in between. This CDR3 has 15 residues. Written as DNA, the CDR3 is TGTGCCAGCAGCGTGGGACTGTCTTATAATTCACCCCTCCACTTT. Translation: CASSVGLSYNSPLHF.

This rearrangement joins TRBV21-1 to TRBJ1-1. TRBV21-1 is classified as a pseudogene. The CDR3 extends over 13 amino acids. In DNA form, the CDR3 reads TGTGCCAGCAGTCCCACCCCGGAGGGAGAAGCTTTCTTT. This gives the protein CASSPTPEGEAFF.

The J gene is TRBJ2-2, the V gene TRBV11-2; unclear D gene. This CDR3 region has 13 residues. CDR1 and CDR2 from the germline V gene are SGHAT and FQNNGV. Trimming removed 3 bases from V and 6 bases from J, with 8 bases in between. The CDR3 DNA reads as TGTGCCAGCAGCTTCGTGGCTGCCGGGGAGCTGTTTTTT. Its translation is CASSFVAAGELFF. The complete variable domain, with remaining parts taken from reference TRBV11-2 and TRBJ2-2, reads EAGVAQSPRYKIIEKRQSVAFWCNPISGHATLYWYQQILGQGPKLLIQFQNNGVVDDSQLPKDRFSAERLKGVDSTLKIQPAKLEDSAVYLCASSFVAAGELFFGEGSRLTVL.

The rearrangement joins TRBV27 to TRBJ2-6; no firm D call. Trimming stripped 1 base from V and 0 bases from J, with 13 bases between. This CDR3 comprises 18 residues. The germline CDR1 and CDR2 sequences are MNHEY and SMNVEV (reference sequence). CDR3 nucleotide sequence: TGTGCCAGCAGTTTATGGGCAGCCCAGTTCTCTGGGGCCAACGTCCTGACTTTC. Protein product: CASSLWAAQFSGANVLTF.

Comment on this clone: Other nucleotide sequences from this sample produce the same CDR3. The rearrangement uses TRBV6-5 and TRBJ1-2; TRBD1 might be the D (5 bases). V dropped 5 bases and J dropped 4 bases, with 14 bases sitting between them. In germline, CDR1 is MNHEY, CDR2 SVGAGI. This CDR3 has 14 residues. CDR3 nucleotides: TGTGCCAGCAGTCTAAAGACAGCGACCTATGGCTACACCTTC. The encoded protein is CASSLKTATYGYTF.

DNA for the CDR3: TGTGCCAGCAGCTTACCGCAGGGTTGGGGAAACACCATATATTTT. This sequence encodes CASSLPQGWGNTIYF. V gene TRBV7-9 combines with J gene TRBJ1-3, with a tentative D call TRBD1 (5 bases). Germline CDR1 and CDR2: SEHNR and FQNEAQ (reference sequence). CDR3 length: 15 residues. Trimming removed 2 bases at V and 4 bases at J, with 12 bases between.

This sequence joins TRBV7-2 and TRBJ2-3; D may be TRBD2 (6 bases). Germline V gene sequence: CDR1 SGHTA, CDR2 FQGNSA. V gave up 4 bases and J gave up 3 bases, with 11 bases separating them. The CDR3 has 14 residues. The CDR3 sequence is CASSSGGVTDTQYF. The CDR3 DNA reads TGTGCCAGCAGCTCGGGCGGGGTGACAGATACGCAGTATTTT.

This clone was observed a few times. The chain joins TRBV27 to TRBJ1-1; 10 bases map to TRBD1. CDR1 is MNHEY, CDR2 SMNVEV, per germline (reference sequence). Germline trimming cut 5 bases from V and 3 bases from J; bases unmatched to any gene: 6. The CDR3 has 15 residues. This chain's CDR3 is CASSALGQGDTEAFF. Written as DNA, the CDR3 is TGTGCCAGCAGTGCCCTAGGACAGGGGGACACTGAAGCTTTCTTT.

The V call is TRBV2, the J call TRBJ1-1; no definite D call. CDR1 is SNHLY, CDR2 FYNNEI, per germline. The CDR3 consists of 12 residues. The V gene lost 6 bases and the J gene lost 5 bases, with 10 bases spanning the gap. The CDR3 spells CASREGGTEAFF. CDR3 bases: TGTGCCAGCAGGGAGGGAGGGACTGAAGCTTTCTTT.

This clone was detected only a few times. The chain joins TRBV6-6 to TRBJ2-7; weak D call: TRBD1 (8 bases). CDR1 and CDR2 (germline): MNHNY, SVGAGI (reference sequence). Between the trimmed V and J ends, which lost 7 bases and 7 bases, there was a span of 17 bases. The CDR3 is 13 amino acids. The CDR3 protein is CASTKQQGGEQYF. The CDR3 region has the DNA TGTGCCAGCACCAAACAACAGGGGGGGGAGCAGTACTTC.

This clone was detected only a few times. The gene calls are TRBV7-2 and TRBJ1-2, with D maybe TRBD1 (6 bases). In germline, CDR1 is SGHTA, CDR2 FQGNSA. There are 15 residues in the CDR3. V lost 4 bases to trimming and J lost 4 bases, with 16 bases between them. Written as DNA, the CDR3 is TGTGCCAGCAGCTCCAACAGGGCCCTACTCTATGGCTACACCTTC. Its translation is CASSSNRALLYGYTF.

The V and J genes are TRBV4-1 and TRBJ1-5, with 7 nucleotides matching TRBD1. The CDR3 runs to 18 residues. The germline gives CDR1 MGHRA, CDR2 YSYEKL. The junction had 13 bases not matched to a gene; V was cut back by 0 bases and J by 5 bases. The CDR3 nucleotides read TGCGCCAGCAGCCAAGATGTCCCCCCGACAGGGATTCATCAGCCCCAGCATTTT. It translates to CASSQDVPPTGIHQPQHF.

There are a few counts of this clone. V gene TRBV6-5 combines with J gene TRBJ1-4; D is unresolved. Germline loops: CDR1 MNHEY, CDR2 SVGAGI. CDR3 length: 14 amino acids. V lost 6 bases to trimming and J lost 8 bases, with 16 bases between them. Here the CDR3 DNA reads TGTGCCAGCAGACCGGTCTCCCCCCGGGAAAAACTGTTTTTT. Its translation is CASRPVSPREKLFF.

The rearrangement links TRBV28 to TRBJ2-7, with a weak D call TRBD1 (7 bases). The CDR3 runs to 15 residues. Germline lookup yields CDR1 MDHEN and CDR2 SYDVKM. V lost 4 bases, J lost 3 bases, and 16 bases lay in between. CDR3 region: CASSWGDSDYYEQYF. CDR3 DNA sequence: TGTGCCAGCAGTTGGGGGGACAGCGACTACTACGAGCAGTACTTC.